These 18 T cell receptor beta chains originate from one sample sequenced in a study of shared clonotypes between healthy human individuals. Clones were sequenced by immunoSEQ multiplex PCR, and TCRdb holds only the in-frame ones, with some missing. Among roughly 700,000 clones listed, 90% were seen once. Sequences were obtained from memory CD8+ T cells from PBMCs. Subset described: CD45RO+ cells pooled with CCR7-negative TemRA cells. Source of these receptors: a young man in good health. Some clones in this sample may be carry-over from other donors' samples.

V is TRBV27 and J is TRBJ2-1; 14 bases align to TRBD2. V dropped 6 bases and J dropped 9; count of bases not matched to a gene: 4. The V gene's germline CDR1 is MNHEY and CDR2 SMNVEV (reference sequence). The CDR3 is made up of 14 amino acids. DNA of the CDR3: TGTGCCAGCAGCGGACTAGCGGGAGGTTTTGAGCAGTTCTTC. Protein sequence: CASSGLAGGFEQFF.

This clone was seen just once. The J gene is TRBJ2-1, the V gene TRBV4-2; tentatively, D is TRBD2 (5 bases). Germline assignment: CDR1 LGHNA and CDR2 YNFKEQ. The V end was cut by 0 bases, the J end by 9 bases, with 12 bases between. The CDR3 has 14 amino acids. CDR3 protein: CASSQDSGSGEQFF. The CDR3 bases are TGTGCCAGCAGCCAAGATTCCGGCAGCGGTGAGCAGTTCTTC.

The genes are TRBV21-1 and TRBJ1-1. TRBV21-1 is termed a pseudogene. The CDR3 totals 16 residues. As DNA, the CDR3 is TGTGCCAGCATGACTTCCGATCCCCTTCCTAACACTGAAGCTTTCTTT. Translation: CASMTSDPLPNTEAFF.

This clone has just a few counts. V gene TRBV15 combines with J gene TRBJ2-3; the match to TRBD2 covers 8 bases. V shed 2 bases, J shed 2 bases, and the junction held 3 bases outside the gene matches. Germline V lookup: CDR1 LNHNV, CDR2 YYDKDF (reference sequence). The length of the CDR3 is 15 residues. This CDR3 is CATSRRSGTTDTQYF. CDR3 sequence (DNA): TGTGCCACCAGCAGACGTAGCGGGACCACAGATACGCAGTATTTT.

The chain carries TRBV7-3 and TRBJ1-2; a possible D gene is TRBD1 (5 bases). The CDR3 spans 16 residues. The germline V and J ends were trimmed by 2 bases and 4 bases, with 17 bases remaining between them. Per the germline V gene, CDR1 is SGHTA and CDR2 is FQGTGA. CDR3 residues: CASSLDSLRGGYGYTF. DNA for the CDR3: TGTGCCAGCAGCTTAGATTCCCTCCGGGGGGGCTATGGCTACACCTTC.

V is TRBV5-6 and J is TRBJ2-7; 10 bases map to TRBD2. The CDR3 is 15 amino acids. Looked up from germline, CDR1 is SGHDT and CDR2 is YYEEEE. The V and J ends lost 4 bases and 3 bases, in that order; junction bases with no gene match: 7. CDR3 amino acids: CASSPTLAGHYEQYF. The CDR3 nucleotides are TGTGCCAGCAGCCCTACACTAGCGGGGCACTACGAGCAGTACTTC.

The chain is built from TRBV27 and TRBJ2-1, with D uncertain. CDR3 length: 13 amino acids. Trimming removed 6 bases from V and 9 bases from J, with 15 bases in between. The germline V gene has CDR1 MNHEY and CDR2 SMNVEV (reference sequence). CDR3 protein: CASRLSWVGEQFF. CDR3 bases: TGTGCCAGCAGGCTTTCGTGGGTGGGTGAGCAGTTCTTC.

The rearrangement links TRBV25-1 to TRBJ2-5; D possibly corresponds to TRBD1 (5 bases). The better agreement between TRBJ2-7 and the DNA end casts doubt on the J call. The CDR3 is 12 residues long. The germline V gene has CDR1 MGHDK and CDR2 SYGVNS. The CDR3 nucleotides read TGTGCCAGCACTACAGGCTCCTACGAGCAGTACTTC. Protein sequence: CASTTGSYEQYF.

The rearrangement joins TRBV11-2 to TRBJ2-1, with TRBD2 matching 8 bases. V lost 5 bases to trimming and J lost 3 bases; unmatched junction nucleotides: 12. Germline V gives CDR1 SGHAT, CDR2 FQNNGV. The length of the CDR3 is 17 residues. CDR3 region: CASSTRGAGVVYNEQFF. The DNA of the CDR3 is TGTGCCAGCAGCACCCGTGGAGCGGGGGTAGTCTACAATGAGCAGTTCTTC.

To note about this clone: The identical CDR3 is also encoded by other nucleotide sequences in the sample. V gene TRBV27 combines with J gene TRBJ2-2; the D is unclear. From germline, CDR1 is MNHEY and CDR2 SMNVEV (reference sequence). Trimming removed 3 bases at V and 3 bases at J, with 5 bases between. The CDR3 is 13 residues long. Here the CDR3 reads CASSFDHTGELFF. CDR3 bases: TGTGCCAGCAGTTTTGACCACACCGGGGAGCTGTTTTTT.

The chain joins TRBV28 to TRBJ2-1, with a possible D match to TRBD1 (6 bases). Germline V lookup: CDR1 MDHEN, CDR2 SYDVKM. V dropped 3 bases and J dropped 8 bases, with 26 bases sitting between them. The CDR3 contains 18 residues. For the CDR3, the DNA is TGTGCCAGCAGTTTGGCCCCGGCCGAGGGGGTGGGTAGGGATGAGCAGTTCTTC. This sequence encodes CASSLAPAEGVGRDEQFF. Full variable domain (rest looked up from reference TRBV28 and TRBJ2-1): DVKVTQSSRYLVKRTGEKVFLECVQDMDHENMFWYRQDPGLGLRLIYFSYDVKMKEKGDIPEGYSVSREKKERFSLILESASTNQTSMYLCASSLAPAEGVGRDEQFFGPGTRLTVL.

The chain links TRBV15 to TRBJ1-1, with no clear D. Germline V gene data show CDR1 as LNHNV and CDR2 as YYDKDF (reference sequence). Trimming cost V 2 bases and J 3 bases, with 22 bases left between them. This CDR3 has 18 residues. CDR3 sequence: CATSRPPLNMGGDTEAFF. The CDR3 DNA follows: TGTGCCACCAGCAGACCCCCCCTAAACATGGGCGGGGACACTGAAGCTTTCTTT. The full variable domain, with the rest looked up from reference TRBV15 and TRBJ1-1, is DAMVIQNPRYQVTQFGKPVTLSCSQTLNHNVMYWYQQKSSQAPKLLFHYYDKDFNNEADTPDNFQSRRPNTSFCFLDIRSPGLGDTAMYLCATSRPPLNMGGDTEAFFGQGTRLTVV.

V usage is TRBV9 and J usage is TRBJ2-3; 11 bases are a match to TRBD2. With V trimmed by 4 bases and J by 1 base, 2 bases remained unmatched. Germline CDR1 and CDR2: SGDLS and YYNGEE. The CDR3 runs 15 residues. The CDR3: CASSSGLAGTDTQYF. The CDR3 DNA is TGTGCCAGCAGCTCGGGACTAGCGGGCACAGATACGCAGTATTTT.

This chain connects TRBV9 to TRBJ1-3; TRBD1 might be the D (5 bases). The length of the CDR3 is 16 residues. Germline-derived CDR1 and CDR2 are SGDLS and YYNGEE. The V end was cut by 0 bases, the J end by 3 bases, with 13 bases between. The CDR3 reads CASSVEVGPDGNTIYF. CDR3 in DNA: TGTGCCAGCAGCGTAGAGGTGGGGCCGGATGGAAACACCATATATTTT.

CDR3 loop: CASGKGNTIYF. The CDR3, as DNA: TGTGCCAGCGGCAAAGGAAACACCATATATTTT. The chain recombines TRBV7-8 with TRBJ1-3; D is unresolved. CDR3 length equals 11 residues. CDR1 is SGHVS, CDR2 FQNEAQ, per germline. The ends were cut back, 8 bases at V and 4 bases at J, with 6 bases in the middle. Complete variable domain (other parts from reference TRBV7-8 and TRBJ1-3): GAGVSQSPRYKVAKRGQDVALRCDPISGHVSLFWYQQALGQGPEFLTYFQNEAQLDKSGLPSDRFFAERPEGSVSTLKIQRTQQEDSAVYLCASGKGNTIYFGEGSWLTVV.

V and J are TRBV2 and TRBJ1-2; no reliable D call. The ends were cut back, 4 bases at V and 1 base at J, with 13 bases in the middle. This CDR3 is 15 amino acids long. Germline CDR1 and CDR2: SNHLY and FYNNEI. The CDR3 is CASSAPPRINYGYTF. CDR3 sequence (DNA): TGTGCCAGCAGTGCCCCCCCCAGGATTAACTATGGCTACACCTTC. Combining the CDR3 with reference TRBV2 and TRBJ1-2 gives the whole variable domain EPEVTQTPSHQVTQMGQEVILRCVPISNHLYFYWYRQILGQKVEFLVSFYNNEISEKSEIFDDQFSVERPDGSNFTLKIRSTKLEDSAMYFCASSAPPRINYGYTFGSGTRLTVV.

The CDR3 DNA follows: TGCAGCGTTGCTGGGGCTGATGCGGTTCCCCCCTACGAGCAGTACTTC. Protein product: CSVAGADAVPPYEQYF. The chain couples TRBV29-1 to TRBJ2-7; a possible D gene is TRBD1 (5 bases). Germline V lookup: CDR1 SQVTM, CDR2 ANQGSEA. V was shortened by 4 bases and J by 2 bases, with 21 bases between the two germline ends. This CDR3 spans 16 amino acids.

This clone came up a few times. A clone one base away is much larger, so this may be a read error. Other DNA variants within this sample encode the same CDR3. The chain is built from TRBV7-9 and TRBJ1-1; the match to TRBD1 covers 7 bases. The CDR3 loop spans 12 amino acids. V was clipped by 5 bases and J by 4 bases; unmatched bases: 1. Germline-derived CDR1 and CDR2 are SEHNR and FQNEAQ (reference sequence). The CDR3 loop is CASSPGGTEAFF. In DNA form, the CDR3 reads TGTGCCAGCAGCCCAGGGGGCACTGAAGCTTTCTTT.